These 18 T cell receptor beta chains were all obtained from the same sample, sequenced in a study of T-cell reconstitution after alpha-beta-depleted transplantation in children. A library of TCRbeta sequences, prepared with unique molecular identifiers, was generated. TCRdb reprocessed the PCR reads with MiXCR, giving one entry per CDR3 protein. The sample has about 540,000 distinct CDR3 sequences, about a quarter seen once. The material was PBMCs, obtained before TCRalphabeta/CD19-depleted stem cell transplant. Source of these receptors: a boy younger than two with Wiskott-Aldrich syndrome, due to receive a stem cell transplant.

The chain joins TRBV11-2 to TRBJ1-5; 7 bases are shared with TRBD1. The V gene's germline CDR1 is SGHAT and CDR2 FQNNGV. CDR3 length: 14 residues. V was clipped by 4 bases and J by 3 bases; unmatched bases: 3. CDR3 DNA: TGTGCCAGCAGCTCAGACAGGGTCAATCAGCCCCAGCATTTT. Translation gives CASSSDRVNQPQHF.

The chain is built from TRBV12-3 or TRBV12-4 and TRBJ2-3, with D perhaps matching TRBD2 (7 bases). The CDR3 covers 16 residues. The germline V and J ends were trimmed by 6 bases and 2 bases, with 18 bases remaining between them. The CDR3 reads CASSPGFRGATDTQYF. The CDR3, as DNA: TGTGCCAGCAGCCCAGGCTTCCGGGGGGCCACAGATACGCAGTATTTT.

This chain links TRBV4-1 with TRBJ2-5; D is uncertain. There are 16 residues in the CDR3. Germline CDR1 MGHRA, CDR2 YSYEKL. Trimming took off 0 bases at V and 5 bases at J, with 16 bases between the two ends. The CDR3 coding sequence is TGCGCCAGCAGCCAAGAAAGTTTTGGGCCTCGGGAGACCCAGTACTTC. This gives the protein CASSQESFGPRETQYF.

The chain joins TRBV11-2 to TRBJ2-5; 10 bases match TRBD1. This CDR3 has 14 amino acids. CDR1 is SGHAT and CDR2 is FQNNGV in the germline V gene. With 4 bases clipped from V and 5 bases from J, the junction kept 4 bases outside the gene matches. CDR3: CASSSDRGLETQYF. CDR3 bases: TGTGCCAGCAGCTCAGACAGGGGGCTGGAGACCCAGTACTTC.

The sample holds a few counts of this clonotype. The CDR3 region has the DNA TGCAGTGCTAGAGGCCCGGTCGAGAATTCACCCCTCCACTTT. Translated: CSARGPVENSPLHF. The genes are TRBV20-1 and TRBJ1-6; D gene ambiguous. Trimming took off 1 base at V and 7 bases at J, with 11 bases between the two ends. Germline values: CDR1 DFQATT, CDR2 SNEGSKA (reference sequence). The CDR3 is made up of 14 amino acids.

The chain uses TRBV7-9 and TRBJ2-1, with D unclear. This CDR3 contains 16 residues. Germline V gene data show CDR1 as SEHNR and CDR2 as FQNEAQ (reference sequence). The V end lost 4 bases, the J end lost 8 bases, and 21 bases lay between the germline ends. The CDR3 sequence: CASSCIGQEDSDEQFF. For the CDR3, the DNA is TGTGCCAGCAGCTGTATCGGGCAGGAAGATTCGGATGAGCAGTTCTTC.

The V call is TRBV20-1, the J call TRBJ2-2; D unresolved. This CDR3 has 12 amino acids. Germline CDR1 DFQATT, CDR2 SNEGSKA (reference sequence). Trimming removed 7 bases at V and 3 bases at J, with 9 bases between. The CDR3 sequence: CSGAGYTGELFF. CDR3 bases: TGCAGTGGAGCTGGGTACACCGGGGAGCTGTTTTTT.

Only a few counts were recorded for this clonotype. The rearrangement joins TRBV28 to TRBJ2-1; 7 bases line up with TRBD2. Germline V lookup: CDR1 MDHEN, CDR2 SYDVKM. There are 16 residues in the CDR3. Trimming cost V 6 bases and J 7 bases; bases outside gene matches: 15. The CDR3 DNA follows: TGTGCCAGCAGCGCGACTGGGGGAGGGCCTAGGAATGAGCAGTTCTTC. Protein: CASSATGGGPRNEQFF.

This chain links TRBV20-1 with TRBJ2-5; no clear D gene. This CDR3 is built from 13 residues. CDR1 is DFQATT and CDR2 is SNEGSKA in the germline V gene (reference sequence). The V gene lost 5 bases and the J gene lost 0 bases, with 10 bases spanning the gap. The CDR3 coding sequence is TGCAGTGCTCGGGTAGGACACCAAGAGACCCAGTACTTC. Translated: CSARVGHQETQYF.

This clonotype occurred a few times. This sequence joins TRBV12-3 or TRBV12-4 and TRBJ2-7; 9 positions agree with TRBD2. The CDR3 length is 14 residues. The trim removed 5 bases at V and 1 base at J, leaving 3 bases unmatched. The CDR3: CASSITSGSYEQYF. CDR3 DNA sequence: TGTGCCAGCAGTATCACTAGCGGGTCCTACGAGCAGTACTTC.

The chain combines TRBV6-1 with TRBJ1-5; 7 nucleotides line up with TRBD1. The length of the CDR3 is 14 residues. CDR1 MNHNS and CDR2 SASEGT come from the germline V gene. The trim removed 6 bases at V and 4 bases at J, leaving 6 bases unmatched. CDR3 sequence (DNA): TGTGCCAGCAGGGGACGACAGGGTAATCAGCCCCAGCATTTT. Protein: CASRGRQGNQPQHF.

The chain combines TRBV20-1 with TRBJ1-4, with D uncertain. Germline CDR1 and CDR2: DFQATT and SNEGSKA (reference sequence). The V end lost 0 bases, the J end lost 11 bases, and 10 bases lay between the germline ends. The length of the CDR3 is 12 residues. CDR3 sequence: CSAREQAEKLFF. The DNA for the CDR3 is TGCAGTGCTAGAGAACAAGCCGAGAAACTGTTTTTT.

This clonotype has only a few counts. The chain couples TRBV27 to TRBJ2-1; 9 bases are a match to TRBD2. The CDR3 is made up of 15 amino acids. Germline CDR1 and CDR2: MNHEY and SMNVEV (reference sequence). Germline trimming cut 3 bases from V and 9 bases from J; bases unmatched to any gene: 9. The CDR3 DNA is TGTGCCAGCAGTTTGACTAGCGGACCGTATAGTGAGCAGTTCTTC. It encodes CASSLTSGPYSEQFF.

This clonotype was detected ten times or more. The genes are TRBV6-5 and TRBJ2-1; the D is unclear. Deletions cut 6 bases from V and 3 bases from J, with 3 bases between. This CDR3 spans 11 amino acids. The germline gives CDR1 MNHEY, CDR2 SVGAGI. In nucleotides, the CDR3 is TGTGCCAGCAGGGACTACAATGAGCAGTTCTTC. Translating gives CASRDYNEQFF.

This chain uses TRBV5-1 with TRBJ2-1; 9 bases are a match to TRBD1. Trimming removed 3 bases from V and 1 base from J; junction bases left unmatched: 11. CDR1 and CDR2 (germline): SGHRS, YFSETQ. The CDR3 sequence is 18 residues long. Here the CDR3 reads CASSYSIPGQGSYNEQFF. DNA of the CDR3: TGCGCCAGCAGCTACTCCATCCCGGGACAGGGTTCCTACAATGAGCAGTTCTTC.

The chain is built from TRBV20-1 and TRBJ2-3; D is possibly TRBD2 (6 bases). This CDR3 has 13 residues. The V and J ends lost 3 bases and 5 bases respectively, with 12 bases between them. Germline assignment: CDR1 DFQATT and CDR2 SNEGSKA (reference sequence). Here the CDR3 DNA reads TGCAGTGCTAGTCTGCGGGGCGGAGATACGCAGTATTTT. Translated: CSASLRGGDTQYF.

The chain couples TRBV5-1 to TRBJ2-7, with D possibly TRBD2 on 5 matching bases. Germline values: CDR1 SGHRS, CDR2 YFSETQ. The CDR3 is 15 residues long. V lost 0 bases and J 3 bases, leaving 13 bases between the germline ends. The chain's CDR3 is CASSLEGALRYEQYF. The CDR3 DNA sequence: TGCGCCAGCAGCTTGGAGGGAGCCCTCCGCTACGAGCAGTACTTC.

The chain combines TRBV27 with TRBJ2-1; TRBD1 is a possible D gene (5 bases). This CDR3 spans 15 amino acids. Per germline, CDR1 MNHEY and CDR2 SMNVEV (reference sequence). Trimming stripped 7 bases from V and 5 bases from J, with 18 bases between. The CDR3 here is CASKGVPDKHNEQFF. The CDR3 DNA reads TGTGCCAGCAAAGGGGTCCCGGACAAACACAATGAGCAGTTCTTC.